The sequence of this T cell receptor (beta chain) was determined in a study of T cells in Graves' hyperthyroidism and ophthalmopathy. Researchers took RNA transcripts and amplified the TCR beta CDR3 regions from them. In the first-round RT-PCR of the TCR CDR3, the HTBI primer set was used. MiXCR, applied by TCRdb to the multiplex PCR reads, yields one record per CDR3 protein. The sample has about 570,000 distinct CDR3 sequences; around 45% are singletons. The CDR3 contains 15 residues. The V gene's germline CDR1 is SGHRS and CDR2 YFSETQ. J lost 3 bases, V lost 3 bases, and 5 bases had no gene match. The receptor was isolated from an adult woman with Graves' disease, either hyperthyroidism or ophthalmopathy (not recorded which). V is TRBV5-1 and J is TRBJ2-7; 11 nucleotides match TRBD2. The specimen was peripheral blood or thyroid tissue (not recorded which). Here the CDR3 reads CASSSTSGTIYEQYF. The CDR3 DNA reads as TGCGCCAGCAGCTCGACTAGCGGGACGATCTACGAGCAGTACTTC.